The 12 T cell receptor beta chains below come from one sample, sequenced in a study of CD8+ T cells in alopecia areata. RNA, once extracted, was reverse transcribed into cDNA for use as the sequencing template. The assay was immunoSEQ multiplex PCR, and TCRdb's table has in-frame clones only and misses some. Among fewer than 150,000 clones listed, roughly 82% were seen once. This sample's treatment: oral pan-JAK inhibitor, 5-10 mg twice daily. Material: CD8+ T cells sorted from blood, obtained at week 4, from a patient treated with tofacitinib. Receptor source: a human donor with alopecia areata.

The chain is built from TRBV4-1 and TRBJ1-1; no clear D. V shed 1 base and J shed 5 bases, with 11 bases lying between them. Germline CDR1 and CDR2: MGHRA and YSYEKL. The CDR3 runs 14 residues. CDR3 residues: CASSQAKAGTEAFF. CDR3 nucleotide sequence: TGCGCCAGCAGCCAAGCTAAGGCGGGGACTGAAGCTTTCTTT.

The chain has TRBV4-2 and TRBJ2-1, with D possibly being TRBD2 (6 bases). Germline V gene data show CDR1 as LGHNA and CDR2 as YNFKEQ. V dropped 6 bases and J dropped 6 bases, with 9 bases sitting between them. There are 12 residues in the CDR3. The CDR3 nucleotides read TGTGCCAGCAGGGAGGGATCCAATGAGCAGTTCTTC. It translates to CASREGSNEQFF.

V is TRBV23-1 and J is TRBJ2-1; the match to TRBD2 covers 9 bases. TRBV23-1 is an ORF, with its function uncertain. Germline trimming cut 4 bases from V and 0 bases from J; bases unmatched to any gene: 10. The CDR3 has 18 amino acids. The CDR3 DNA sequence: TGCGCCAGCAGTCCACCGGGACTAGCATCTAGCTCCTACAATGAGCAGTTCTTC. Its protein product is CASSPPGLASSSYNEQFF.

This clone came up once. The chain joins TRBV7-9 to TRBJ2-7; a weak D match, TRBD1 (6 bases). Trimming removed 5 bases from V and 5 bases from J, with 19 bases in between. Germline CDR1 reads SEHNR; CDR2 reads FQNEAQ (reference sequence). The CDR3 consists of 15 residues. The CDR3 DNA follows: TGTGCCAGCAGCCCCACAGAGAACAGGGTCCACGAGCAGTACTTC. Translating it yields CASSPTENRVHEQYF.

This clone was counted between two and nine times. At one end the junction does not follow the germline gene, possibly because of a read error. The chain joins TRBV7-7 to TRBJ2-3; D is perhaps TRBD1 (6 bases). CDR1 SSHAT and CDR2 FNYEAQ come from the germline V gene (reference sequence). The CDR3 extends over 14 amino acids. This chain's CDR3 is CASSLDPGADTQYF. For the CDR3, the DNA is TGTGCTAGCAGCTTAGATCCAGGGGCTGATACGCAGTATTTT.

This clone was recorded only once. The V gene is TRBV4-2, the J gene TRBJ2-5; TRBD2 matches 8 bases. The CDR3 loop spans 14 amino acids. The germline gives CDR1 LGHNA, CDR2 YNFKEQ. After removal of 0 bases from V and 3 bases from J, the junction contained 0 bases not matched to a gene. The CDR3 region is CASSQDSGKETQYF. DNA for the CDR3: TGTGCCAGCAGCCAAGATAGCGGGAAAGAGACCCAGTACTTC.

This clone came up once. The sample carries other DNA sequences with the same CDR3. The chain has TRBV27 and TRBJ2-3; D unclear. This CDR3 has 11 residues. The V and J ends lost 4 bases and 2 bases respectively, with 1 base between them. Germline V gene lookup returns CDR1 MNHEY and CDR2 SMNVEV (reference sequence). The CDR3 DNA follows: TGTGCCAGCAGTTCCACAGATACGCAGTATTTT. Translated, it gives CASSSTDTQYF.

The J gene is TRBJ1-5, the V gene TRBV7-9; 9 bases match TRBD1. Germline-derived CDR1 and CDR2 are SEHNR and FQNEAQ (reference sequence). Trimming took 5 bases from V and 4 from J; bases not matched to a gene: 6. The CDR3 is 15 amino acids. CDR3 region: CASSLTGTGNQPQHF. CDR3 coding DNA: TGTGCCAGCAGCCTGACCGGGACAGGGAATCAGCCCCAGCATTTT. The full variable domain, in which reference TRBV7-9 and TRBJ1-5 provide the parts outside the CDR3, is DTGVSQNPRHKITKRGQNVTFRCDPISEHNRLYWYRQTLGQGPEFLTYFQNEAQLEKSRLLSDRFSAERPKGSFSTLEIQRTEQGDSAMYLCASSLTGTGNQPQHFGDGTRLSIL.

The chain uses TRBV7-9 and TRBJ1-4; TRBD1 might be the D (6 bases). V shed 5 bases and J shed 6 bases, with 16 bases lying between them. Germline V gene sequence: CDR1 SEHNR, CDR2 FQNEAQ (reference sequence). The CDR3 has 15 residues. The CDR3 sequence: CASSHRDTRHEKLFF. CDR3 bases: TGTGCCAGCAGCCATCGGGACACCAGGCATGAAAAACTGTTTTTT.

V is TRBV11-1 and J is TRBJ2-3; perhaps TRBD1 as D (6 bases). Trimming cost V 4 bases and J 0 bases, with 20 bases left between them. Germline V gene lookup returns CDR1 SGHAT and CDR2 FQDESV (reference sequence). The CDR3 has 18 residues. CDR3 amino acids: CASSSTSRDTKSTDTQYF. Written as DNA, the CDR3 is TGTGCCAGCAGCTCTACATCCCGGGACACCAAGAGCACAGATACGCAGTATTTT.

The chain uses TRBV7-9 and TRBJ2-5; 13 nucleotides match TRBD2. In germline, CDR1 is SEHNR, CDR2 FQNEAQ (reference sequence). The J segment lost 2 bases and the V segment lost 5 bases, leaving 2 bases of the junction unmatched. The CDR3 extends over 15 amino acids. The chain's CDR3 is CASSTTSGGQETQYF. In DNA, the CDR3 is TGTGCCAGCAGCACGACTAGCGGGGGGCAAGAGACCCAGTACTTC.

V gene TRBV7-9 combines with J gene TRBJ2-7, with 7 bases identical to TRBD2. The CDR3 totals 15 residues. Germline values: CDR1 SEHNR, CDR2 FQNEAQ (reference sequence). V lost 5 bases, J lost 5 bases, and 12 bases stayed unmatched. This CDR3 is CASSPRLAGGDEQYF. For the CDR3, the DNA is TGTGCCAGCAGCCCTCGACTAGCTGGCGGGGACGAGCAGTACTTC.